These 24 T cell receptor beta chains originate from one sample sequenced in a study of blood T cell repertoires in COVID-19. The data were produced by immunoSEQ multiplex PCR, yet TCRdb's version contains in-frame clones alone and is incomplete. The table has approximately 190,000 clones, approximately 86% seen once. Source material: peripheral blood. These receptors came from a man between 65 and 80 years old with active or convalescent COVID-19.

The CDR3: CASSRGLAGLTGELFF. CDR3 sequence (DNA): TGTGCCAGCAGCCGCGGACTAGCGGGACTCACCGGGGAGCTGTTTTTT. The chain has TRBV3-1 (or the pseudogene TRBV3-2) and TRBJ2-2, with 12 bases lining up with TRBD2. The junction had 4 bases not matched to a gene; V was cut back by 4 bases and J by 4 bases. Per germline, CDR1 LGHDT and CDR2 YNNKEL (reference sequence). CDR3 length equals 16 residues.

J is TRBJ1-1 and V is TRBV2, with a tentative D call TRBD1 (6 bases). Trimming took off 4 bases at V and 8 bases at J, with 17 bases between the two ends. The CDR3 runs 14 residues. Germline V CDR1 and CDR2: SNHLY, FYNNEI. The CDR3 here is CASSVLGPGTEAFF. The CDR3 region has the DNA TGTGCCAGCAGTGTCCTGGGACCCGGGACAGAAGCTTTCTTT.

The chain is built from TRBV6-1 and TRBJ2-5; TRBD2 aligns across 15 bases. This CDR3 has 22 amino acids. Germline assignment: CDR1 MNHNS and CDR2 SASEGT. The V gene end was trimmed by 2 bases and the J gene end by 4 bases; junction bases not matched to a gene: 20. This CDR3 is CASSESPGVRKGLAGGRETQYF. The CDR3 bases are TGTGCCAGCAGTGAATCCCCTGGTGTAAGGAAAGGACTAGCGGGGGGGCGAGAGACCCAGTACTTC.

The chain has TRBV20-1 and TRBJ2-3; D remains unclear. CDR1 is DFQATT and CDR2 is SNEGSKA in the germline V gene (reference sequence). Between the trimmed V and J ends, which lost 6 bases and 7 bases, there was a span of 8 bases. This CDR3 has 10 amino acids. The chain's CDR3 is CSASKNTQYF. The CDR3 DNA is TGCAGTGCATCTAAAAATACGCAGTATTTT.

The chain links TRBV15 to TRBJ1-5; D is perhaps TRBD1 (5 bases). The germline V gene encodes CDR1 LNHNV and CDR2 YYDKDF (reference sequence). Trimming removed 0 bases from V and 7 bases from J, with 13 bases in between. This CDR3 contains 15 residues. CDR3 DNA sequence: TGTGCCACCAGCAGAGATGGGGCTCCAAACCAGCCCCAGCATTTT. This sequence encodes CATSRDGAPNQPQHF.

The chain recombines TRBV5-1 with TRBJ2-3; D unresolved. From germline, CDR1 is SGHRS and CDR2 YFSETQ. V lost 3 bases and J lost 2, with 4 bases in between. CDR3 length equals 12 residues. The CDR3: CASSSFTDTQYF. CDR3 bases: TGCGCCAGCAGCTCCTTCACAGATACGCAGTATTTT.

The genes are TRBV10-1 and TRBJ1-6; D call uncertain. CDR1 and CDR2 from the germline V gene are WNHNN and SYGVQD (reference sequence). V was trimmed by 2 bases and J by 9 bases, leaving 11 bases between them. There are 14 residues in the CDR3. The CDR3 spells CASSEEAFGSPLHF. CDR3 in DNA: TGCGCCAGCAGTGAGGAAGCTTTCGGTTCACCCCTCCACTTT.

The DNA for the CDR3 is TGTGCCAGCAGCCGTCGGGACAGGTTTAGCGAGCAGTACTTC. Its protein product is CASSRRDRFSEQYF. The chain recombines TRBV3-1 (or the pseudogene TRBV3-2) with TRBJ2-7; 8 positions agree with TRBD1. The CDR3 sequence is 14 residues long. V lost 4 bases and J lost 6; bases outside the gene matches: 8. Looked up from germline, CDR1 is LGHDT and CDR2 is YNNKEL (reference sequence).

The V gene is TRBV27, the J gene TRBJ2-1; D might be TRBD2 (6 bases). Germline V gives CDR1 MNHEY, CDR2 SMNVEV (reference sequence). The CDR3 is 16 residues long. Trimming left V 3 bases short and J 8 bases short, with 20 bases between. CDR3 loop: CASSLFGGNFNDEQFF. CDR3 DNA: TGTGCCAGCAGTTTGTTCGGGGGAAATTTTAATGATGAGCAGTTCTTC.

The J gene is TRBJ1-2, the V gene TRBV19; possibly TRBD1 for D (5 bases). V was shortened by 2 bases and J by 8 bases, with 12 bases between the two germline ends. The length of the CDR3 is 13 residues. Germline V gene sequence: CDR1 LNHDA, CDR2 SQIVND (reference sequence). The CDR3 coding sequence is TGTGCCAGTAGTATAAGGGGCCCGCACGGCTACACCTTC. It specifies CASSIRGPHGYTF. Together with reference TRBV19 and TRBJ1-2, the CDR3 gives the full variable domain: DGGITQSPKYLFRKEGQNVTLSCEQNLNHDAMYWYRQDPGQGLRLIYYSQIVNDFQKGDIAEGYSVSREKKESFPLTVTSAQKNPTAFYLCASSIRGPHGYTFGSGTRLTVV.

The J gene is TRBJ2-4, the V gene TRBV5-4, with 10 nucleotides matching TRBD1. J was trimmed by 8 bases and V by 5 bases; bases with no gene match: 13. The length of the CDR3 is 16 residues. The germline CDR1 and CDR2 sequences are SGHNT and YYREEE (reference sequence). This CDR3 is CASSVPGQGTGDIQYF. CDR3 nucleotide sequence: TGTGCCAGCAGTGTCCCGGGACAGGGGACCGGGGACATTCAGTACTTC.

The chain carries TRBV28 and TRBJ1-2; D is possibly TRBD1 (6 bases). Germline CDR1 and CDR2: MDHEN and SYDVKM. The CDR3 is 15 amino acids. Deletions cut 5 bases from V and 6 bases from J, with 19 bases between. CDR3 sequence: CASSGQKGGGHGYTF. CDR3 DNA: TGTGCCAGCAGTGGACAGAAGGGAGGGGGGCATGGCTACACCTTC.

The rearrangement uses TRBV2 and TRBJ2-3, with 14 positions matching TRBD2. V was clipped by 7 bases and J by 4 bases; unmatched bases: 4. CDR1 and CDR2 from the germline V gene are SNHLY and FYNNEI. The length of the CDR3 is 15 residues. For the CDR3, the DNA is TGTGCCAGCAAAAGACTAGCGGGAGGGCCAGATACGCAGTATTTT. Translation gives CASKRLAGGPDTQYF.

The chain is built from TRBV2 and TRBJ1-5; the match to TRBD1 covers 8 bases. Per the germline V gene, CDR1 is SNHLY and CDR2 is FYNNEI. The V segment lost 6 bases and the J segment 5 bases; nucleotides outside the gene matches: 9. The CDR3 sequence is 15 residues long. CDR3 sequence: CASREDRASYQPQHF. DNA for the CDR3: TGTGCCAGCAGGGAGGACAGGGCGAGTTATCAGCCCCAGCATTTT. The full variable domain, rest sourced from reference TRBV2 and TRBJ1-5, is EPEVTQTPSHQVTQMGQEVILRCVPISNHLYFYWYRQILGQKVEFLVSFYNNEISEKSEIFDDQFSVERPDGSNFTLKIRSTKLEDSAMYFCASREDRASYQPQHFGDGTRLSIL.

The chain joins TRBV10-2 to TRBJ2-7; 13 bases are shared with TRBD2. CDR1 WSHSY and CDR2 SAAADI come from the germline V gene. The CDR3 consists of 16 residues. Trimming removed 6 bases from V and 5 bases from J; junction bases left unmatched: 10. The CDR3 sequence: CASRDRRGLAGDEQYF. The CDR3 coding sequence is TGCGCCAGCAGGGACCGCCGAGGACTAGCGGGGGACGAGCAGTACTTC.

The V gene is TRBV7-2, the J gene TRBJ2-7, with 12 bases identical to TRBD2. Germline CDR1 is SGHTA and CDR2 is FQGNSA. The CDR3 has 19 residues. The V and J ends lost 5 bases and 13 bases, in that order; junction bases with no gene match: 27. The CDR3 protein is CASSLLAGGPRTRPTGAYF. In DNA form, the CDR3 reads TGTGCCAGCAGCCTCCTAGCGGGGGGGCCTCGTACGCGGCCTACCGGGGCTTACTTC.

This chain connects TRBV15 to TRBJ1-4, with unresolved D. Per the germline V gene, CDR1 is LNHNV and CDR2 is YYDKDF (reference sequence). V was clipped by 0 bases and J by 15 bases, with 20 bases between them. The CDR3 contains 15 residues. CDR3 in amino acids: CATSRDGINRRGVFF. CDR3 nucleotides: TGTGCCACCAGCAGAGATGGGATCAACCGCCGGGGAGTGTTTTTT.

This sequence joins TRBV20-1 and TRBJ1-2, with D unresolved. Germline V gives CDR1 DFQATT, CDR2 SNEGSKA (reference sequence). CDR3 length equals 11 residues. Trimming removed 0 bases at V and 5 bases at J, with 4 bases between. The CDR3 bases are TGCAGTGCTAGAGACCAATATGGCTACACCTTC. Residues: CSARDQYGYTF.

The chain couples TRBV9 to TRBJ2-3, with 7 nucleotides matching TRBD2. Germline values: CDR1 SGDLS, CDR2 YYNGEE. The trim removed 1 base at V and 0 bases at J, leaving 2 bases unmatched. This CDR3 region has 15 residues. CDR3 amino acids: CASSVRAGSTDTQYF. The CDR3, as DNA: TGTGCCAGCAGCGTACGAGCGGGAAGCACAGATACGCAGTATTTT.

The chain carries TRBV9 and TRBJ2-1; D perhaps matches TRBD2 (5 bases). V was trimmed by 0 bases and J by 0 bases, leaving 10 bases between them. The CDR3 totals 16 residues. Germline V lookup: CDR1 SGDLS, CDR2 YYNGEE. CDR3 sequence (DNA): TGTGCCAGCAGCGTAGCCCCGGGAAGCTCCTACAATGAGCAGTTCTTC. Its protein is CASSVAPGSSYNEQFF.

Here the CDR3 reads CATSRDGTGLETQYF. Written as DNA, the CDR3 is TGTGCCACCAGCAGAGACGGGACAGGGTTAGAGACCCAGTACTTC. The chain employs TRBV15 and TRBJ2-5, with TRBD1 matching over 9 bases. Germline CDR1 LNHNV, CDR2 YYDKDF (reference sequence). Trimming at V came to 0 bases and at J to 4 bases, leaving 3 bases not matched to a gene. The length of the CDR3 is 15 residues.

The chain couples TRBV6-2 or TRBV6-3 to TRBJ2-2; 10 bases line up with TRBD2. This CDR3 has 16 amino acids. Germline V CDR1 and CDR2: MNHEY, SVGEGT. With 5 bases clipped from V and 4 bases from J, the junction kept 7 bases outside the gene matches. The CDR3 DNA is TGTGCCAGCAGTCCAGCGGGGGGGCTTGTCACCGGGGAGCTGTTTTTT. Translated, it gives CASSPAGGLVTGELFF.

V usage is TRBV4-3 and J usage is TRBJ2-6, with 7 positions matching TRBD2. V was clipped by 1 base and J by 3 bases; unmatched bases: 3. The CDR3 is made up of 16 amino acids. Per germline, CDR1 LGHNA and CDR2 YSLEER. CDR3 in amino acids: CASSQVSGGGANVLTF. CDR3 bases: TGCGCCAGCAGCCAAGTCTCGGGGGGTGGGGCCAACGTCCTGACTTTC.

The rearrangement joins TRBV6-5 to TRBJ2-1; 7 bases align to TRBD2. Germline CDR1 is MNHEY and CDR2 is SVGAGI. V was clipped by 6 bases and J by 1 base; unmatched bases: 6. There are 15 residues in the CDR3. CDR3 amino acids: CASRSAGPSYNEQFF. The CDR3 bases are TGTGCCAGCAGGTCAGCGGGGCCTTCCTACAATGAGCAGTTCTTC.